This TCR beta chain was observed in a study of cytomegalovirus exposure and HLA in healthy donors. The PCR was carried out with 60 Vbeta primers and 13 Jbeta primers. Clones were read by immunoSEQ multiplex PCR, and TCRdb kept only the in-frame ones, dropping some. The sample includes some 150,000 clones, 65% to 85% of them seen just once. V was clipped by 0 bases and J by 4 bases; unmatched bases: 3. CDR1 and CDR2 (germline): SGHRS, YFSETQ. The CDR3 is 15 residues long. General study results and limits: The Asian-associated ancestry cluster reportedly had fewer N-insertions than the approximately 610-donor mean in a later analysis.

For this clone: Its specificity is not known.

V usage is TRBV5-1 and J usage is TRBJ2-2; 7 bases are shared with TRBD1. The sequenced sample consisted of PBMCs. This sequence was found in a woman between 18 and 30 years old in good health and CMV-seronegative. The CDR3 DNA reads TGCGCCAGCAGCTTGGAGGGGGCGAGCACCGGGGAGCTGTTTTTT. It translates to CASSLEGASTGELFF.